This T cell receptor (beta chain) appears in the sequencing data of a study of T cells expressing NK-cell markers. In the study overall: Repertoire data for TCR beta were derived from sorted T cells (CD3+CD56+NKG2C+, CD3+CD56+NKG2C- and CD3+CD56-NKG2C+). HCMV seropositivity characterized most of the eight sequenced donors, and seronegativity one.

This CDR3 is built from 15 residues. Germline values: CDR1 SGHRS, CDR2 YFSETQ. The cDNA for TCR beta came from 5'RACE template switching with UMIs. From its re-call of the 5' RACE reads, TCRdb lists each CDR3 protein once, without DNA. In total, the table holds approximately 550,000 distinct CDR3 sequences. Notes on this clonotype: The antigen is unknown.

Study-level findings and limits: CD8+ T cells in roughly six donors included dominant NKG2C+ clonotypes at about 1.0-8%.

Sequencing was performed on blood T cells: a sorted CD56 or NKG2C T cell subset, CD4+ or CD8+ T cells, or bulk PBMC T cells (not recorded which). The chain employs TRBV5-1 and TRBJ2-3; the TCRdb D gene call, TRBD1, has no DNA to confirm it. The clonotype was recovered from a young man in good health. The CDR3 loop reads CASSQSTGGADTQYF. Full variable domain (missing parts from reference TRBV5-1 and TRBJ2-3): KAGVTQTPRYLIKTRGQQVTLSCSPISGHRSVSWYQQTPGQGLQFLFEYFSETQRNKGNFPGRFSGRQFSNSRSEMNVSTLELGDSALYLCASSQSTGGADTQYFGPGTRLTVL.